This TCR beta chain was sequenced for a study of blood T cell repertoires in COVID-19. Trimming cost V 2 bases and J 0 bases, with 11 bases left between them. CDR3 length: 15 residues. Looked up from germline, CDR1 is SGHTS and CDR2 is YDEGEE. Produced via immunoSEQ multiplex PCR; TCRdb's table is partial and in-frame only. Here the sample spans more than 350,000 clones, around nine tenths being singletons. The source of this sequence is a woman in her fifties or sixties who had recovered from COVID-19. The V and J genes are TRBV5-8 and TRBJ1-2; weak D call: TRBD1 (6 bases). The sequenced sample consisted of PBMCs or T cells enriched from blood (not recorded which). CDR3 sequence: CASSFGDRTNYGYTF. Written as DNA, the CDR3 is TGTGCCAGCAGCTTCGGCGACAGGACTAACTATGGCTACACCTTC.